The TCR beta chain under discussion was sequenced for a study of CD8 T cells in Susac syndrome. Study-wide context: Of the sequenced Susac syndrome patients, over 5 had active disease and roughly eight were in remission. Treatment status at blood draw for the Susac syndrome patients was therapy-naive, corticosteroids, or intravenous immunoglobulin alone. Broader study findings: CD4+ T cell repertoires in Susac syndrome exhibited no evidence of clonal expansion. As the study acknowledged, the number of individuals who were part of its TCR sequencing and HLA analysis was relatively small.

With respect to this clonotype: Its target is not known.

Germline values: CDR1 LGHNA, CDR2 YSLEER. V lost 4 bases and J lost 4, with 9 bases in between. The CDR3 is 13 residues long. The RNA input was about 0.5 to 1 ug, and it was reverse transcribed with random hexamers. TCRdb redid the calling of the immunoSEQ multiplex PCR reads with MiXCR, one entry per CDR3 protein. The repertoire holds 150,000 or so distinct CDR3 sequences, with 90% to 95% as singletons. The sequence was obtained from a human donor with Susac syndrome. The specimen sequenced was CD4+ T cells from PBMCs. The chain is built from TRBV4-3 and TRBJ2-3, with D unresolved. This CDR3 reads CASSPQRADTQYF. Here the CDR3 DNA reads TGCGCCAGCAGCCCTCAACGAGCAGATACGCAGTATTTT.